A single sample is the source of the 25 T cell receptor beta chains below, sequenced in a study of blood T cells in healthy people across ages. Together with a sample-barcoded 5' primer, a J-beta primer mix was included in a second PCR lasting about 6 to 11 cycles. TCRdb re-derived calls from the 5' RACE reads in MiXCR, one entry per CDR3 protein. The sample has about 1,500,000 distinct CDR3 sequences; 28% are singletons. Sample: blood. The receptors were gathered from a woman aged 25 to 39 in good health.

The chain employs TRBV2 and TRBJ2-5; a possible D gene is TRBD1 (6 bases). The germline V and J ends were trimmed by 8 bases and 6 bases, with 13 bases remaining between them. The CDR3 sequence is 12 residues long. Germline-derived CDR1 and CDR2 are SNHLY and FYNNEI. CDR3 bases: TGTGCCAGCCGAGGGCAGGGGCAGACCCAGTACTTC. Protein: CASRGQGQTQYF.

With regard to this clonotype: Mismatch with germline at one junction end may stem from a read error. The rearrangement uses TRBV5-1 and TRBJ2-1, with D hard to call. The CDR3 spans 13 residues. The germline V gene encodes CDR1 SGHRS and CDR2 YFSETQ. CDR3 coding DNA: TGCGCCAGCAGCCTGGGCATTGACAATGCGCAGTTCTTC. Protein product: CASSLGIDNAQFF.

The genes are TRBV20-1 and TRBJ2-3, with 10 nucleotides matching TRBD2. Germline CDR1 DFQATT, CDR2 SNEGSKA (reference sequence). Trimming at V came to 4 bases and at J to 1 base, leaving 2 bases not matched to a gene. This CDR3 contains 14 residues. DNA of the CDR3: TGCAGTGCTAAGAGCGGGGGGGGCACAGATACGCAGTATTTT. Its protein product is CSAKSGGGTDTQYF.

On this clonotype: The germline gene is not matched at one end of the junction; a read error may be the cause. This chain connects TRBV6-5 to TRBJ2-5, with unresolved D. The CDR3 runs 13 residues. From germline, CDR1 is MNHEY and CDR2 SVGAGI. CDR3 sequence (DNA): TGTACCAGCAGCTCTCCCCTTTTAAATGAGCAGTACTTC. It codes for CTSSSPLLNEQYF.

This clonotype was counted once. A much bigger clone sits one base away, suggesting this may be a read error. The chain uses TRBV4-3 and TRBJ2-7, with 7 bases identical to TRBD2. The DNA end is more similar to TRBJ2-5, so the J call may be wrong. The CDR3 runs 15 residues. Germline CDR1 reads LGHNA; CDR2 reads YSLEER. Written as DNA, the CDR3 is TGCGCCAGCAGCCAAGCGGGTAGCGGGTGGGAGACCCAGTACTTC. It codes for CASSQAGSGWETQYF.

V gene TRBV28 combines with J gene TRBJ1-2, with no clear D. CDR1 is MDHEN and CDR2 is SYDVKM in the germline V gene. The V end lost 10 bases, the J end lost 8 bases, and 11 bases lay between the germline ends. The CDR3 loop spans 10 amino acids. CDR3 DNA sequence: TGTGCCACGAGAGCTGGGGGCTACACCTTC. Its protein is CATRAGGYTF.

This clonotype was observed many times. This chain uses TRBV7-2 with TRBJ2-7, with D possibly matching TRBD1 (6 bases). The germline gives CDR1 SGHTA, CDR2 FQGNSA. CDR3 length: 15 residues. The germline V and J ends were trimmed by 1 base and 3 bases, with 13 bases remaining between them. DNA of the CDR3: TGTGCCAGCAGCTTAGAGACAGGAGGAAACTACGAGCAGTACTTC. It is translated as CASSLETGGNYEQYF.

This clonotype was seen only a few times. The chain employs TRBV7-9 and TRBJ1-2; D unresolved. Germline values: CDR1 SEHNR, CDR2 FQNEAQ (reference sequence). Between the trimmed V and J ends, which lost 4 bases and 3 bases, there was a span of 9 bases. The CDR3 runs 13 residues. The CDR3 sequence is CASSSNDDYGYTF. The CDR3 DNA sequence: TGTGCCAGCAGCTCAAACGACGACTATGGCTACACCTTC. The variable domain in full, completed from reference TRBV7-9 and TRBJ1-2, reads DTGVSQNPRHKITKRGQNVTFRCDPISEHNRLYWYRQTLGQGPEFLTYFQNEAQLEKSRLLSDRFSAERPKGSFSTLEIQRTEQGDSAMYLCASSSNDDYGYTFGSGTRLTVV.

The CDR3 nucleotides are TGTGCCAGCAGCCCCGCGAGGGGGCCGATCACAGATACGCAGTATTTT. As protein: CASSPARGPITDTQYF. The chain combines TRBV7-9 with TRBJ2-3, with 7 bases fitting TRBD1. With 5 bases clipped from V and 2 bases from J, the junction kept 10 bases outside the gene matches. Germline values: CDR1 SEHNR, CDR2 FQNEAQ (reference sequence). This CDR3 is built from 16 residues.

In this sample, this clonotype turned up a few times. The chain has TRBV7-2 and TRBJ2-2; a possible D gene is TRBD2 (5 bases). The V end was cut by 5 bases, the J end by 2 bases, with 15 bases between. CDR1 is SGHTA and CDR2 is FQGNSA in the germline V gene. The CDR3 runs 16 residues. The CDR3 is CASSQWRAGNTGELFF. In DNA, the CDR3 is TGTGCCAGCAGCCAGTGGCGGGCGGGCAACACCGGGGAGCTGTTTTTT.

The chain recombines TRBV20-1 with TRBJ2-1; TRBD2 agrees at 10 bases. Trimming cost V 3 bases and J 2 bases; bases outside gene matches: 4. Germline V gene lookup returns CDR1 DFQATT and CDR2 SNEGSKA (reference sequence). The CDR3 is 15 residues long. CDR3 nucleotide sequence: TGCAGTGCTAGCCTAGCGGGGGTTACCTACAATGAGCAGTTCTTC. This gives the protein CSASLAGVTYNEQFF.

This clonotype was detected only a few times. This rearrangement joins TRBV9 to TRBJ2-7, with 8 bases fitting TRBD2. The CDR3 length is 14 residues. Germline CDR1 SGDLS, CDR2 YYNGEE. With 0 bases clipped from V and 5 bases from J, the junction kept 4 bases outside the gene matches. The CDR3 protein is CASSVAGGANEQYF. The CDR3 region has the DNA TGTGCCAGCAGCGTAGCGGGGGGGGCAAACGAGCAGTACTTC.

This clonotype was counted a few times. The chain employs TRBV4-1 and TRBJ2-4; 16 bases fit TRBD2. The V gene's germline CDR1 is MGHRA and CDR2 YSYEKL. The CDR3 runs to 17 residues. The ends lost 0 bases at V and 13 bases at J; junction bases unmatched: 9. The CDR3 here is CASSQDPSGTSGGEQYF. The DNA for the CDR3 is TGCGCCAGCAGCCAAGACCCCTCCGGGACTAGCGGGGGGGAGCAGTACTTC.

This clonotype showed up just a few times. The rearrangement joins TRBV5-6 to TRBJ2-1; weak D call: TRBD2 (5 bases). Germline values: CDR1 SGHDT, CDR2 YYEEEE. The CDR3 runs to 13 residues. The germline V and J ends were trimmed by 3 bases and 7 bases, with 11 bases remaining between them. Here the CDR3 DNA reads TGTGCCAGCAGCTATGGAGCGGCAAATGAGCAGTTCTTC. Protein: CASSYGAANEQFF.

The sample holds a few counts of this clonotype. The gene calls are TRBV5-1 and TRBJ2-6; a weak D match, TRBD2 (7 bases). This CDR3 is 15 amino acids long. V was shortened by 3 bases and J by 4 bases, with 11 bases between the two germline ends. Germline V gene lookup returns CDR1 SGHRS and CDR2 YFSETQ. As DNA, the CDR3 is TGCGCCAGCAGCTCCGGGGGGCCAGGGGCCAACGTCCTGACTTTC. Its protein product is CASSSGGPGANVLTF.

In this sample, this clonotype turned up a few times. J is TRBJ2-3 and V is TRBV7-2; D gene unclear. The germline gives CDR1 SGHTA, CDR2 FQGNSA. The CDR3 runs 14 residues. V was shortened by 2 bases and J by 1 base, with 7 bases between the two germline ends. CDR3 protein: CASSLLWRTDTQYF. CDR3 in DNA: TGTGCCAGCAGCTTATTGTGGCGCACAGATACGCAGTATTTT.

CDR3 sequence reads: CASRPPSSGGALEQYF. CDR3 nucleotides: TGTGCCAGCAGGCCTCCCTCTAGCGGGGGGGCCCTCGAGCAGTACTTC. V usage is TRBV7-9 and J usage is TRBJ2-7, with 12 bases aligning to TRBD2. V shed 6 bases and J 6 bases; nucleotides not matched to a gene: 12. The length of the CDR3 is 16 residues. In germline, CDR1 is SEHNR, CDR2 FQNEAQ (reference sequence).

This clonotype has only a few counts. The V gene is TRBV18, the J gene TRBJ2-1, with D possibly being TRBD2 (6 bases). V was pared by 8 bases and J by 0 bases, with 11 bases between. Germline lookup yields CDR1 KGHSH and CDR2 LQKENI. The CDR3 runs 14 residues. The chain's CDR3 is CASHLGSSYNEQFF. The CDR3 DNA reads TGTGCCAGCCACCTCGGGAGCTCCTACAATGAGCAGTTCTTC.

This clonotype has ten or more counts. The V gene is TRBV7-2, the J gene TRBJ2-7; D is ambiguous. This CDR3 has 14 residues. V was clipped by 0 bases and J by 4 bases, with 10 bases between them. The V gene's germline CDR1 is SGHTA and CDR2 FQGNSA. CDR3 loop: CASSLALLGYEQYF. The CDR3 nucleotides are TGTGCCAGCAGCTTAGCCCTACTTGGTTACGAGCAGTACTTC.

The rearrangement joins TRBV7-9 to TRBJ2-1; the match to TRBD2 covers 12 bases. CDR3 length: 17 amino acids. Losses at the gene ends were 0 bases for V and 6 bases for J; bases not matched to a gene: 6. Germline-derived CDR1 and CDR2 are SEHNR and FQNEAQ (reference sequence). CDR3 residues: CASSLAPSGLAGNEQFF. Written as DNA, the CDR3 is TGTGCCAGCAGCTTAGCGCCTTCGGGACTAGCGGGCAATGAGCAGTTCTTC.

Ten or more counts support this clonotype. This chain joins TRBV2 and TRBJ2-6; a possible D gene is TRBD1 (5 bases). The V gene's germline CDR1 is SNHLY and CDR2 FYNNEI. The CDR3 consists of 14 residues. The ends were cut back, 4 bases at V and 2 bases at J, with 6 bases in the middle. The DNA of the CDR3 is TGTGCCAGCAGTGCAGGGACTGGGGCCAACGTCCTGACTTTC. Its translation is CASSAGTGANVLTF.

The gene calls are TRBV2 and TRBJ2-7; 10 bases line up with TRBD2. CDR1 and CDR2 from the germline V gene are SNHLY and FYNNEI. This CDR3 has 17 residues. Losses at the gene ends were 0 bases for V and 7 bases for J; bases not matched to a gene: 12. The CDR3 DNA sequence: TGTGCCAGCAGTGAAGCTCGCACTAGCGGGGCAACAAATGAGCAGTACTTC. The encoded protein is CASSEARTSGATNEQYF.

The J gene is TRBJ1-2, the V gene TRBV29-1, with D hard to call. V was shortened by 5 bases and J by 7 bases, with 17 bases between the two germline ends. This CDR3 spans 13 amino acids. Germline V lookup: CDR1 SQVTM, CDR2 ANQGSEA. The CDR3 loop is CSVKEAWAVGYTF. As DNA, the CDR3 is TGCAGCGTTAAGGAGGCCTGGGCGGTTGGCTACACCTTC.

A single count supports this clonotype. Its ends do not fully match the called genes, so a read error is possible. The chain uses TRBV5-1 and TRBJ2-5; D is perhaps TRBD1 (5 bases). From germline, CDR1 is SGHRS and CDR2 YFSETQ. The CDR3 spans 14 residues. The DNA for the CDR3 is TGCTCCAGCAGCTCGCCAGGGTCCGTGGAGACCCAGTACTTC. It specifies CSSSSPGSVETQYF.

The chain combines TRBV6-2 or TRBV6-3 with TRBJ1-2; D uncertain. The V end lost 0 bases, the J end lost 5 bases, and 13 bases lay between the germline ends. From germline, CDR1 is MNHEY and CDR2 SVGEGT. This CDR3 has 15 amino acids. The CDR3 DNA reads as TGTGCCAGCAGTTACTCGAGGAGCCAAATATATGGCTACACCTTC. Translated, it gives CASSYSRSQIYGYTF.